Shown below are 9 T cell receptor beta chains from a single sample sequenced in a study of prognosis after radiotherapy for stage I lung cancer. Two rounds of multiplex PCR amplified TCR beta CDR3 from genomic DNA. Primers were specific to each TRBV and TRBJ gene in first-round PCR. TCRdb used MiXCR to reprocess the multiplex PCR reads, holding one entry per CDR3 protein. The repertoire has approximately 23,000 distinct CDR3 sequences, roughly 40% of them found once; the top ten carry approximately 50%. Sequences were derived from PBMCs, sampled before or after stereotactic body radiation therapy (not recorded which). The receptors were gathered from a donor aged 50 or older with non-small cell lung cancer.

This clonotype was seen at least ten times. The rearrangement uses TRBV28 and TRBJ2-4, with D tentatively TRBD1 or TRBD2 (5 bases each). The CDR3 has 13 residues. Germline V CDR1 and CDR2: MDHEN, SYDVKM. V was cut by 5 bases and J by 2 bases, with 7 bases left in between. The CDR3 nucleotides are TGTGCCAGCAGTGGGACGACCAAAAACATTCAGTACTTC. Translation: CASSGTTKNIQYF. The whole variable domain, filled in from reference TRBV28 and TRBJ2-4, reads DVKVTQSSRYLVKRTGEKVFLECVQDMDHENMFWYRQDPGLGLRLIYFSYDVKMKEKGDIPEGYSVSREKKERFSLILESASTNQTSMYLCASSGTTKNIQYFGAGTRLSVL.

This clonotype was observed at least ten times. V and J are TRBV11-3 and TRBJ2-7; D ambiguous. V lost 1 base and J lost 2, with 9 bases in between. The CDR3 has 14 residues. The V gene's germline CDR1 is SGHNT and CDR2 YENEEA. The CDR3 bases are TGTGCCAGCAGCTTAGGGTCTGTCACCTACGAGCAGTACTTC. Translating it yields CASSLGSVTYEQYF.

The sample holds many counts of this clonotype. The rearrangement joins TRBV11-3 to TRBJ2-2; D assignment may be TRBD1 or TRBD2 (5 bases each). Trimming left V 7 bases short and J 2 bases short, with 14 bases between. From germline, CDR1 is SGHNT and CDR2 YENEEA. The CDR3 contains 15 residues. CDR3 coding DNA: TGTGCCAGCACCTACGGGGACCGCAACACCGGGGAGCTGTTTTTT. It is translated as CASTYGDRNTGELFF.

This clonotype was detected many times. This chain connects TRBV11-3 to TRBJ2-1; 7 nucleotides align to TRBD2. Germline CDR1 SGHNT, CDR2 YENEEA. The CDR3 runs 17 residues. V lost 3 bases, J lost 0 bases, and 8 bases stayed unmatched. The DNA for the CDR3 is TGTGCCAGCAGCTTCTTGGGGGGGTCGGGCTCCTACAATGAGCAGTTCTTC. Its translation is CASSFLGGSGSYNEQFF.

Points on this clonotype: At one end the junction does not follow the germline gene, possibly because of a read error. The CDR3 DNA is TGCGCCAGCAGCTTCGGACTTCCATCTGGGGCAGATACGCAGTATTTT. Amino acid sequence: CASSFGLPSGADTQYF. V is TRBV6-1 and J is TRBJ2-3; maybe TRBD2 (5 bases). Germline loops: CDR1 MNHNS, CDR2 SASEGT. This CDR3 has 16 amino acids.

The V gene is TRBV28, the J gene TRBJ2-7; D is unresolved. Germline CDR1 and CDR2: MDHEN and SYDVKM. The CDR3 is made up of 15 amino acids. The V and J ends lost 6 bases and 7 bases respectively, with 22 bases between them. The CDR3 region is CASSPWLSRLVEQYF. CDR3 DNA: TGTGCCAGCAGCCCTTGGTTGAGTAGGTTAGTGGAGCAGTACTTC.

A word on this clonotype: A read error may explain this, as a much larger clone is one base away. The chain couples TRBV7-2 to TRBJ2-5, with TRBD2 matching 10 bases. This CDR3 spans 15 amino acids. Germline V gives CDR1 SGHTA, CDR2 FQGNSA. V gave up 8 bases and J gave up 5 bases; unmatched junction bases: 11. The CDR3 protein is CASGRQLAGWETQYF. As DNA, the CDR3 is TGTGCCAGCGGCAGACAACTAGCGGGATGGGAGACCCAGTACTTC.

J is TRBJ2-1 and V is TRBV12-3 or TRBV12-4; D is ambiguous. This CDR3 has 11 residues. V lost 3 bases and J lost 7, with 4 bases in between. CDR3 sequence (DNA): TGTGCCAGCAGTTTCGATAATGAGCAGTTCTTC. Translation gives CASSFDNEQFF.

The CDR3 spells CATSDRSGIADTQYF. Written as DNA, the CDR3 is TGTGCCACCAGTGATAGGTCCGGGATAGCGGATACGCAGTATTTT. This chain links TRBV24-1 with TRBJ2-3, with D perhaps matching TRBD2 (5 bases). Trimming shortened V by 3 bases and J by 6 bases, and 15 bases separated the two germline ends. Germline-derived CDR1 and CDR2 are KGHDR and SFDVKD. The CDR3 loop spans 15 amino acids.